This T cell receptor beta chain was documented in a study of blood T cell repertoires in COVID-19. This CDR3 is built from 16 residues. Germline V CDR1 and CDR2: MDHEN, SYDVKM. The J segment lost 4 bases and the V segment lost 6 bases, leaving 12 bases of the junction unmatched. Per the authors' pipeline: Estimation of nucleated cell counts relied on the amplification of reference gene primers. Sequenced by immunoSEQ multiplex PCR; TCRdb stores in-frame clones only, minus some. V, J and clone size reflect that table, while D and trimming were determined from the DNA. The sample lists roughly 84,000 clones; roughly 80% were seen once.

The specimen was peripheral blood. The genes are TRBV28 and TRBJ1-5; TRBD1 matches at 7 bases. The sequence was obtained from a woman aged 40 to 49 with active or convalescent COVID-19. The DNA of the CDR3 is TGTGCCAGCAGCTTACTGACAGGGAGCTATAATCAGCCCCAGCATTTT. This translates into CASSLLTGSYNQPQHF. The entire variable domain, with the rest obtained from reference TRBV28 and TRBJ1-5, is as follows: DVKVTQSSRYLVKRTGEKVFLECVQDMDHENMFWYRQDPGLGLRLIYFSYDVKMKEKGDIPEGYSVSREKKERFSLILESASTNQTSMYLCASSLLTGSYNQPQHFGDGTRLSIL.